These 8 T cell receptor beta chains originate from one sample sequenced in a study of T cell repertoires in cytomegalovirus infection. MiXCR, applied by TCRdb to the reads, yields one record per CDR3 protein. Seen here are approximately 750,000 distinct CDR3 sequences, 35% to 45% observed once, and the top ten hold around 2.8%. The sample taken for sequencing was PBMCs. The receptors come from a human donor in good health (CMV status not recorded). Some clones in this sample may be carry-over from other donors' samples.

CDR3 region: CASSLGFGTSGTRSYNEQFF. CDR3 nucleotides: TGTGCCAGCAGCTTAGGTTTTGGGACTAGCGGGACCCGCTCCTACAATGAGCAGTTCTTC. The V gene is TRBV7-2, the J gene TRBJ2-1, with 13 positions matching TRBD2. V shed 1 base and J 0 bases; nucleotides not matched to a gene: 9. CDR1 and CDR2 from the germline V gene are SGHTA and FQGNSA. The CDR3 is made up of 20 amino acids.

This clonotype was observed a handful of times. The chain carries TRBV24-1 and TRBJ2-3; 15 bases align to TRBD2. CDR3 size: 17 residues. Losses at the gene ends were 4 bases for V and 7 bases for J; bases not matched to a gene: 8. Germline loops: CDR1 KGHDR, CDR2 SFDVKD. CDR3 loop: CATSDTGTSGRRHTQYF. The CDR3 nucleotides read TGTGCCACCAGTGACACCGGGACTAGCGGGAGGAGACATACGCAGTATTTT.

In regard to this clonotype: The conserved phenylalanine or tryptophan normally closing the CDR3 is absent here, so this likely arose from a read error. This sequence joins TRBV25-1 and TRBJ1-2; weak D call: TRBD1 (5 bases). This CDR3 contains 14 residues. Germline CDR1 reads MGHDK; CDR2 reads SYGVNS. Trimming stripped 4 bases from V and 0 bases from J, with 9 bases between. The DNA for the CDR3 is TGTGCCAGCAGTGGGCAGGGTCCTAACTATGGCTACACCTTA. Protein sequence: CASSGQGPNYGYTL.

At least ten counts were recorded for this clonotype. This CDR3 reads CASIGPASSYNEQFF. In DNA, the CDR3 is TGTGCCAGCATTGGTCCGGCTAGCTCCTACAATGAGCAGTTCTTC. V usage is TRBV6-1 and J usage is TRBJ2-1; D is unclear. V dropped 7 bases and J dropped 0 bases, with 13 bases sitting between them. The CDR3 has 15 amino acids. Germline values: CDR1 MNHNS, CDR2 SASEGT.

V is TRBV28 and J is TRBJ1-4; 10 bases are a match to TRBD1. With V trimmed by 6 bases and J by 5 bases, 6 bases remained unmatched. Germline V gives CDR1 MDHEN, CDR2 SYDVKM. The CDR3 contains 15 residues. The CDR3 DNA sequence: TGTGCCAGCAGGGCCTGGGACAGGGGCAATGAAAAACTGTTTTTT. This sequence encodes CASRAWDRGNEKLFF.

The chain joins TRBV11-2 to TRBJ2-7; TRBD2 matches 11 bases. J was trimmed by 4 bases and V by 4 bases; bases with no gene match: 12. Germline V lookup: CDR1 SGHAT, CDR2 FQNNGV. CDR3 length equals 17 residues. CDR3 in amino acids: CASSSLAGGPKKYEQYF. CDR3 bases: TGTGCCAGCAGCTCGTTAGCGGGAGGGCCGAAGAAATACGAGCAGTACTTC.

V gene TRBV2 combines with J gene TRBJ1-6; D is perhaps TRBD1 (5 bases). CDR3 length: 12 amino acids. Per germline, CDR1 SNHLY and CDR2 FYNNEI. Trimming stripped 6 bases from V and 9 bases from J, with 9 bases between. CDR3 amino acids: CASRQASSPLHF. The CDR3 DNA follows: TGTGCCAGCAGACAGGCCAGTTCACCCCTCCACTTT.

V and J are TRBV6-2 or TRBV6-3 and TRBJ2-7, with 11 nucleotides matching TRBD1. The CDR3 spans 13 residues. Trimming cost V 5 bases and J 6 bases; bases outside gene matches: 3. Per the germline V gene, CDR1 is MNHEY and CDR2 is SVGEGT. The CDR3 spells CASSRTGGGEQYF. In DNA, the CDR3 is TGTGCCAGCAGTCGGACAGGGGGCGGCGAGCAGTACTTC.